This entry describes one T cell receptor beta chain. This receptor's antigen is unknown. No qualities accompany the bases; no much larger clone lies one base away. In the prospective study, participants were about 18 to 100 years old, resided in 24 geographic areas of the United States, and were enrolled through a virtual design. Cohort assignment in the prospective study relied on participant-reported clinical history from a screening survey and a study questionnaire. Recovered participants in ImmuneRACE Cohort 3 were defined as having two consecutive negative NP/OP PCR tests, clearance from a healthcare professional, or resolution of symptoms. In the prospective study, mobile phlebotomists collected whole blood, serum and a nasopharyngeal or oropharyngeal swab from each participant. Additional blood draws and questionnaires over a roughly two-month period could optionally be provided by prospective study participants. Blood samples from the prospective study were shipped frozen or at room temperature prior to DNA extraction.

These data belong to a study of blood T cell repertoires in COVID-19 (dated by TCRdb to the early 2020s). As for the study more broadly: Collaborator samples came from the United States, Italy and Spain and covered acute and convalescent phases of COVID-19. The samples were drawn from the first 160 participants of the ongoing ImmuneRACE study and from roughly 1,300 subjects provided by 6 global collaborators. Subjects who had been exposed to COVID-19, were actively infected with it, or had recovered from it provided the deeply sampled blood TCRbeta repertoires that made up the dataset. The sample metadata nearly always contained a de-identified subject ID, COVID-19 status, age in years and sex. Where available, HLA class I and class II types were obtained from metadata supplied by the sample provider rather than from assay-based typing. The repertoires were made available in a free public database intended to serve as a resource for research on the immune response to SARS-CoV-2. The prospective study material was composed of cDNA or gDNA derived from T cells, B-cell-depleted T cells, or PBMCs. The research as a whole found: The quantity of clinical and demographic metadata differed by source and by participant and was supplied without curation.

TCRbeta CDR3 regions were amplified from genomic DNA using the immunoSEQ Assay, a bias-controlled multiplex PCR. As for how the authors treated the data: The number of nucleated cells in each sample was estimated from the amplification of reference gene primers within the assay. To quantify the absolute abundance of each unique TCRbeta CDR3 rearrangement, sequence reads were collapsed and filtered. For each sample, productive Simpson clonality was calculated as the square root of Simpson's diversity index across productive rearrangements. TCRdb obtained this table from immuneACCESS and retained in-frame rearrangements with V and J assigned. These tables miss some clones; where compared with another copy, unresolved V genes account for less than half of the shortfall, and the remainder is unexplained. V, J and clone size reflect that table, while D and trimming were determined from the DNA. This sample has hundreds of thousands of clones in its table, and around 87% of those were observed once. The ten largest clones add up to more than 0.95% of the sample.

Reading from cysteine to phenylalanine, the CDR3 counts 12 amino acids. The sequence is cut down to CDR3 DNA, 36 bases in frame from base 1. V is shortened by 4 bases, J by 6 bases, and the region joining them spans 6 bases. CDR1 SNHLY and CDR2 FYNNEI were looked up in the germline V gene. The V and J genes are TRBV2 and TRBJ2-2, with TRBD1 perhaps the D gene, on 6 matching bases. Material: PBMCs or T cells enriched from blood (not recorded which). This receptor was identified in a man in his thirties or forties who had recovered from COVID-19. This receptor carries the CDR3 CASSGQAGELFF. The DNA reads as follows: TGTGCCAGCAGTGGACAGGCCGGGGAGCTGTTTTTT. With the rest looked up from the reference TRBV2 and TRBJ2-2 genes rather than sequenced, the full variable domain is EPEVTQTPSHQVTQMGQEVILRCVPISNHLYFYWYRQILGQKVEFLVSFYNNEISEKSEIFDDQFSVERPDGSNFTLKIRSTKLEDSAMYFCASSGQAGELFFGEGSRLTVL.